A single sample is the source of the 20 T cell receptor beta chains below, sequenced in a study of blood T cell repertoires in COVID-19. TCRdb keeps only in-frame clones here, not all; method: immunoSEQ multiplex PCR. Among 150,000 to 200,000 clones listed, more than 80% were seen once. The sequencing sample was made of peripheral blood. Receptor source: an elderly woman with COVID-19, enrolled during active disease.

The rearrangement joins TRBV28 to TRBJ2-4; 7 bases are shared with TRBD1. V shed 3 bases, J shed 1 base, and the junction held 9 bases outside the gene matches. The CDR3 is 17 residues long. Per germline, CDR1 MDHEN and CDR2 SYDVKM. The CDR3 region is CASSLGTGVHAKNIQYF. The CDR3, as DNA: TGTGCCAGCAGTTTGGGCACAGGGGTTCATGCCAAAAACATTCAGTACTTC.

The chain is built from TRBV19 and TRBJ2-7, with unresolved D. The CDR3 spans 11 residues. CDR1 and CDR2 (germline): LNHDA, SQIVND (reference sequence). Trimming cost V 8 bases and J 2 bases, with 7 bases left between them. The CDR3 is CASLLPYEQYF. For the CDR3, the DNA is TGTGCCAGTTTACTGCCCTACGAGCAGTACTTC.

Written as DNA, the CDR3 is TGTGCCAGCAGCTCGACCAGCTGGACTAGCGGGATCGATCGCGATGAGCAGTTCTTC. Its protein is CASSSTSWTSGIDRDEQFF. V and J are TRBV7-9 and TRBJ2-1, with 12 bases that match TRBD2. Germline V gives CDR1 SEHNR, CDR2 FQNEAQ (reference sequence). The CDR3 is 19 amino acids. V shed 4 bases, J shed 8 bases, and the junction held 18 bases outside the gene matches. Supplemented by reference TRBV7-9 and TRBJ2-1, the full variable domain reads DTGVSQNPRHKITKRGQNVTFRCDPISEHNRLYWYRQTLGQGPEFLTYFQNEAQLEKSRLLSDRFSAERPKGSFSTLEIQRTEQGDSAMYLCASSSTSWTSGIDRDEQFFGPGTRLTVL.

J is TRBJ2-3 and V is TRBV7-9, with 8 bases matching TRBD2. Trimming cost V 5 bases and J 0 bases; bases outside gene matches: 7. The CDR3 spans 16 residues. Germline values: CDR1 SEHNR, CDR2 FQNEAQ (reference sequence). The CDR3 spells CASSQPLAGSTDTQYF. Here the CDR3 DNA reads TGTGCCAGCAGCCAGCCTCTAGCGGGTAGCACAGATACGCAGTATTTT.

The chain uses TRBV19 and TRBJ1-5, with D possibly TRBD1 on 6 matching bases. Per the germline V gene, CDR1 is LNHDA and CDR2 is SQIVND (reference sequence). Deletions cut 4 bases from V and 3 bases from J, with 13 bases between. The CDR3 runs 15 residues. The DNA for the CDR3 is TGTGCCAGTAGTACCAGGGGCGGTAACAATCAGCCCCAGCATTTT. This sequence encodes CASSTRGGNNQPQHF.

This sequence joins TRBV15 and TRBJ2-2, with D maybe TRBD2 (7 bases). V lost 4 bases and J 6 bases, leaving 15 bases between the germline ends. The germline gives CDR1 LNHNV, CDR2 YYDKDF (reference sequence). The CDR3 length is 15 residues. CDR3 coding DNA: TGTGCCACCAGCAAACTACGGGGGGCTTCCGGGGAGCTGTTTTTT. Translation gives CATSKLRGASGELFF. The full variable domain, in which reference TRBV15 and TRBJ2-2 provide the parts outside the CDR3, is DAMVIQNPRYQVTQFGKPVTLSCSQTLNHNVMYWYQQKSSQAPKLLFHYYDKDFNNEADTPDNFQSRRPNTSFCFLDIRSPGLGDTAMYLCATSKLRGASGELFFGEGSRLTVL.

The chain links TRBV18 to TRBJ2-3, with D maybe TRBD1 (6 bases). V was cut by 2 bases and J by 3 bases, with 12 bases left in between. CDR1 and CDR2 (germline): KGHSH, LQKENI. The length of the CDR3 is 15 residues. In DNA form, the CDR3 reads TGTGCCAGCTCACCATTAGGACAGCTAACAGATACGCAGTATTTT. Protein: CASSPLGQLTDTQYF.

The chain couples TRBV9 to TRBJ1-4; 8 bases map to TRBD1. The germline V gene has CDR1 SGDLS and CDR2 YYNGEE. Trimming took 3 bases from V and 7 from J; bases not matched to a gene: 5. This CDR3 spans 14 amino acids. The CDR3 nucleotides are TGTGCCAGCAGCGGGACAGGGAGCGGTGAAAAACTGTTTTTT. This sequence encodes CASSGTGSGEKLFF.

The CDR3 loop is CASSRTAGTLYEQYF. The CDR3 DNA reads TGTGCCAGTAGTAGAACCGCGGGAACCCTCTACGAGCAGTACTTC. The chain has TRBV19 and TRBJ2-7, with a weak D call TRBD2 (6 bases). With 4 bases removed from V and 3 bases from J, the gap between germline ends came to 16 bases. The CDR3 consists of 15 residues. Germline V gene lookup returns CDR1 LNHDA and CDR2 SQIVND (reference sequence).

V is TRBV10-3 and J is TRBJ2-2; 13 bases align to TRBD2. Unmatched junction bases numbered 10, after V lost 3 bases and J lost 6 bases. Germline V CDR1 and CDR2: ENHRY, SYGVKD. The CDR3 has 18 amino acids. CDR3 sequence: CAISEWQTSGGPSGELFF. The CDR3 DNA follows: TGTGCCATCAGTGAATGGCAGACTAGCGGGGGGCCGTCCGGGGAGCTGTTTTTT.

The chain joins TRBV5-1 to TRBJ1-1; TRBD1 matches at 8 bases. Germline V CDR1 and CDR2: SGHRS, YFSETQ. The CDR3 spans 15 residues. Trimming took 3 bases from V and 0 from J; bases not matched to a gene: 4. DNA for the CDR3: TGCGCCAGCAGCTCTAGGACAGGGATGAACACTGAAGCTTTCTTT. Amino acid sequence: CASSSRTGMNTEAFF.

The rearrangement joins TRBV19 to TRBJ2-3; 7 bases fit TRBD2. The CDR3 loop spans 17 amino acids. After removal of 3 bases from V and 1 base from J, the junction contained 10 bases not matched to a gene. Per the germline V gene, CDR1 is LNHDA and CDR2 is SQIVND (reference sequence). This CDR3 is CASSIFGAGDGTDTQYF. The CDR3 bases are TGTGCCAGTAGTATTTTCGGGGCGGGGGATGGCACAGATACGCAGTATTTT. Based on the CDR3 plus reference TRBV19 and TRBJ2-3, the full variable domain is DGGITQSPKYLFRKEGQNVTLSCEQNLNHDAMYWYRQDPGQGLRLIYYSQIVNDFQKGDIAEGYSVSREKKESFPLTVTSAQKNPTAFYLCASSIFGAGDGTDTQYFGPGTRLTVL.

The chain has TRBV24-1 and TRBJ2-7, with 9 bases lining up with TRBD1. V was pared by 5 bases and J by 4 bases, with 11 bases of the junction left unmatched. The germline CDR1 and CDR2 sequences are KGHDR and SFDVKD. This CDR3 contains 16 residues. The CDR3 sequence: CATSAAGTGKPYEQYF. Here the CDR3 DNA reads TGTGCCACCAGTGCCGCCGGGACAGGGAAGCCGTACGAGCAGTACTTC.

V and J are TRBV7-9 and TRBJ1-1; D is unclear. From germline, CDR1 is SEHNR and CDR2 FQNEAQ (reference sequence). V lost 2 bases and J 2 bases, leaving 9 bases between the germline ends. This CDR3 region has 14 residues. The CDR3 sequence: CASSLFPLNTEAFF. The CDR3, as DNA: TGTGCCAGCAGCTTATTCCCCCTTAACACTGAAGCTTTCTTT. Variable domain in full (rest from reference TRBV7-9 and TRBJ1-1): DTGVSQNPRHKITKRGQNVTFRCDPISEHNRLYWYRQTLGQGPEFLTYFQNEAQLEKSRLLSDRFSAERPKGSFSTLEIQRTEQGDSAMYLCASSLFPLNTEAFFGQGTRLTVV.

This clone has more than one count but fewer than ten. This chain connects TRBV3-1 (or the pseudogene TRBV3-2) to TRBJ1-5, with D unclear. The CDR3 runs 16 residues. V was trimmed by 1 base and J by 0 bases, leaving 10 bases between them. Per germline, CDR1 LGHDT and CDR2 YNNKEL (reference sequence). The CDR3, as DNA: TGTGCCAGCAGCCAAGGCCGAGGGAATAGCAATCAGCCCCAGCATTTT. It encodes CASSQGRGNSNQPQHF.

This chain connects TRBV11-3 to TRBJ1-1; 8 nucleotides align to TRBD1. The germline gives CDR1 SGHNT, CDR2 YENEEA. This CDR3 has 16 amino acids. V lost 4 bases to trimming and J lost 5 bases; unmatched junction nucleotides: 12. CDR3 sequence: CASSSGGRGLGTEAFF. The DNA of the CDR3 is TGTGCCAGCAGCTCTGGGGGCAGGGGGCTGGGGACTGAAGCTTTCTTT.

Details on this clone: Other DNA variants within this sample encode the same CDR3. The genes are TRBV5-1 and TRBJ1-2; D possibly corresponds to TRBD1 (5 bases). V was cut by 0 bases and J by 8 bases, with 14 bases left in between. Germline lookup yields CDR1 SGHRS and CDR2 YFSETQ. The CDR3 loop spans 14 amino acids. The CDR3 DNA sequence: TGCGCCAGCAGCTTGGGGCGGGGGGAGGAAGGCTACACCTTC. It is translated as CASSLGRGEEGYTF.

The gene calls are TRBV6-5 and TRBJ2-2; TRBD1 agrees at 7 bases. J gave up 6 bases and V 4 bases, and 2 bases lay outside the gene matches. Germline CDR1 reads MNHEY; CDR2 reads SVGAGI. The length of the CDR3 is 13 residues. CDR3 sequence reads: CASSSQGAGELFF. CDR3 nucleotide sequence: TGTGCCAGCAGTTCTCAGGGGGCCGGGGAGCTGTTTTTT.

The V gene is TRBV5-1, the J gene TRBJ1-1; unclear D gene. CDR3 length: 14 residues. V was trimmed by 7 bases and J by 3 bases, leaving 16 bases between them. Germline V gene sequence: CDR1 SGHRS, CDR2 YFSETQ. This CDR3 reads CASFRLAGDTEAFF. As DNA, the CDR3 is TGCGCCAGCTTCCGACTTGCCGGAGACACTGAAGCTTTCTTT.

The chain joins TRBV6-6 to TRBJ1-3; no definite D call. There are 15 residues in the CDR3. Trimming removed 2 bases from V and 0 bases from J, with 8 bases in between. Germline V gene sequence: CDR1 MNHNY, CDR2 SVGAGI (reference sequence). The CDR3 nucleotides are TGTGCCAGCAGTTACGGGGAGCTCTCTGGAAACACCATATATTTT. Translated: CASSYGELSGNTIYF.